Reported below is one TCR beta chain. The missing conserved phenylalanine or tryptophan at the end of this CDR3 makes a read error likely. The CDR3 loop spans 14 amino acids. CDR1 and CDR2 from the germline V gene are MNHEY and SVGEGT. The V segment lost 2 bases and the J segment 4 bases; nucleotides outside the gene matches: 3. This record comes from a study of breast tumors, draining lymph nodes, adjacent tissues. TCRdb used MiXCR to reprocess the multiplex PCR reads, holding one entry per CDR3 protein. Among about 31,000 distinct CDR3 sequences, less than 65% were seen once, and the ten largest hold approximately 20%.

The TCR comes from a female donor with breast cancer. Some clones in this sample may be carry-over from other donors' samples. The sequenced material came from breast tumor tissue. The chain employs TRBV6-2 or TRBV6-3 and TRBJ1-1, with 8 bases matching TRBD1. For the CDR3, the DNA is TGTGCCAGCAGTTACACGACAGGGGTCACTGAAGCTTTCCTT. The encoded protein is CASSYTTGVTEAFL.